This TCR beta chain was identified during a study of beta chain features in type 1 diabetes. As for the study in general: The study examined roughly 110,000,000 sorted cells across all samples. Study results and caveats: There was a moderate but significant shortening of TCRB CDR3s in all four CD4+ subsets of Type 1 diabetes patients. The question of HLA type influencing TCRB rearrangement was one that remained unresolved here.

With 1 base removed from V and 4 bases from J, the gap between germline ends came to 8 bases. This CDR3 comprises 14 residues. Germline lookup yields CDR1 SEHNR and CDR2 FQNEAQ (reference sequence). Via CD45RO/CCR7/CD25/CD127/CD95/CD27, cells of the CD4+ naive, central memory, regulatory and stem cell-like memory subsets were sorted. All sorted populations exceeded 95% purity. Expressed TCRB transcripts were sequenced because the entire RNA isolate underwent reverse transcription. Profiling relied on immunoSEQ multiplex PCR, and the TCRdb table lists in-frame clones only, not all of them. The sample records 500,000 to 800,000 clones, around 12% being singletons. Points on this clone: Its cognate antigen is unknown.

Specimen: naive CD4+ T cells from blood. The TCR sequence derives from a man under 40 with type 1 diabetes. The J gene is TRBJ1-5, the V gene TRBV7-9; D is unclear. This chain's CDR3 is CASSLGVGNQPQHF. DNA for the CDR3: TGTGCCAGCAGCTTAGGAGTAGGAAATCAGCCCCAGCATTTT.